A selection of T cell receptor beta chains follows, all from one sample in a study of cytomegalovirus exposure and HLA in healthy donors. The method was immunoSEQ multiplex PCR; TCRdb's version includes in-frame clones alone and lacks a portion of them. The sample shows 150,000 to 250,000 clones, 70% to 80% of them seen only once. Sample: PBMCs. Receptor source: a woman aged 25 to 39 in good health and CMV-seropositive. Both conserved end residues are part of each CDR3. The D gene is left open where the match is weak. Size tells how often a clone was seen (once, few, many) or the class of an expanded clone, and some rows leave it out.

j_call | d_call | clone_size | v_call | cdr3_length | cdr3_nt | cdr3_aa
TRBJ2-7 | TRBD2 | . | TRBV18 | 15 | TGTGCCAGCGGCACCGGGAGGACGAGCTCCTACGAGCAGTACTTC | CASGTGRTSSYEQYF
TRBJ2-1 | TRBD2 | . | TRBV4-1 | 21 | TGCGCCAGCAGCTCCAACCAGGGGGGTAGCGGGGGGACAAAAGTGTACAATGAGCAGTTCTTC | CASSSNQGGSGGTKVYNEQFF
TRBJ1-2 | . | . | TRBV19 | 13 | TGTGCCAGTAGTATTCCCGGGGTAGGCGGCTACACCTTC | CASSIPGVGGYTF
TRBJ1-1 | . | . | TRBV2 | 14 | TGTGCCAGCAGTGAACTGGGGGCGGCCACTGAAGCTTTCTTT | CASSELGAATEAFF
TRBJ2-5 | . | . | TRBV11-2 | 14 | TGTGCCAGCAGCTTAGTGGGGAGGCAAGAGACCCAGTACTTC | CASSLVGRQETQYF
TRBJ2-7 | . | . | TRBV10-3 | 17 | TGTGCCATCAGTGGAAGAGACCGGGTCCAGAGCTCCTACGAGCAGTACTTC | CAISGRDRVQSSYEQYF
TRBJ2-3 | . | . | TRBV7-6 | 15 | TGTGCCAGCAGCTTCCGGGGGGCCGCCACAGATACGCAGTATTTT | CASSFRGAATDTQYF
TRBJ2-5 | . | . | TRBV5-1 | 17 | TGCGCCAGCAGCTTGGGCCCAGAGGGAGGCCTCCAAGAGACCCAGTACTTC | CASSLGPEGGLQETQYF
TRBJ2-3 | . | . | TRBV11-2 | 16 | TGTGCCAGCAGCTACCGCGGCGGTGGAGGGTCAGATACGCAGTATTTT | CASSYRGGGGSDTQYF
TRBJ2-7 | . | . | TRBV4-2 | 14 | TGTGCCAGCAGCCATCCTGGACTGGCCTACGAGCAGTACTTC | CASSHPGLAYEQYF
TRBJ1-1 | . | . | TRBV5-1 | 13 | TGCGCCAGCAGCTTCGCCGGGGAAACTGAAGCTTTCTTT | CASSFAGETEAFF
TRBJ2-2 | . | . | TRBV6-1 | 15 | TGTGCCAGCAGTGAATATGGGGGGTACACCGGGGAGCTGTTTTTT | CASSEYGGYTGELFF
TRBJ1-5 | . | . | TRBV2 | 17 | TGTGCCAGCAGTGTGTTTAGCAGCGATTTTAGCAATCAGCCCCAGCATTTT | CASSVFSSDFSNQPQHF
TRBJ2-1 | . | . | TRBV5-1 | 14 | TGCGCCAGCAGCTTACAACAGATTTACAATGAGCAGTTCTTC | CASSLQQIYNEQFF
TRBJ2-5 | . | . | TRBV11-3 | 14 | TGTGCCAGCAGCTTAGGATACGGCGGGGAGACCCAGTACTTC | CASSLGYGGETQYF
TRBJ1-2 | TRBD1 | . | TRBV4-1 | 14 | TGCGCCAGCAGCCAACCGGGACAGGTCAAGGGCTACACCTTC | CASSQPGQVKGYTF
TRBJ2-7 | TRBD2 | . | TRBV6-5 | 15 | TGTGCCAGCAGTTTCGGACTAGCGGGACCCTACGAGCAGTACTTC | CASSFGLAGPYEQYF
TRBJ2-2 | . | few | TRBV9 | 14 | TGTGCCAGCAGCGTAGCAGGAGGGGCCCGGGAGCTGTTTTTT | CASSVAGGARELFF
TRBJ2-3 | . | few | TRBV14 | 14 | TGTGCCAGCAGCCCTCTTGCGATCTCAGATACGCAGTATTTT | CASSPLAISDTQYF
TRBJ2-5 | TRBD1 | . | TRBV7-6 | 14 | TGTGCCAGCAGGGGACAGGGGTGGGTGGAGACCCAGTACTTC | CASRGQGWVETQYF
TRBJ2-2 | TRBD1 | . | TRBV2 | 14 | TGTGCCAGCAGGGCAGGGGGTGGGACCGGGGAGCTGTTTTTT | CASRAGGGTGELFF
TRBJ2-2 | TRBD2 | . | TRBV10-3 | 15 | TGTGCCACCTCGGGACTAGCGGGCGACACCGGGGAGCTGTTTTTT | CATSGLAGDTGELFF
TRBJ2-1 | TRBD2 | . | TRBV5-6 | 15 | TGTGCCAGCAGTCGTCGACTAGCGGGAGATAATGAGCAGTTCTTC | CASSRRLAGDNEQFF
TRBJ2-3 | . | . | TRBV10-2 | 16 | TGCGCCAGTGGTTCAGAGGTCTATTCTAGCACAGATACGCAGTATTTT | CASGSEVYSSTDTQYF
TRBJ2-5 | TRBD2 | . | TRBV11-2 | 15 | TGTGCCAGCAGCCCCCGGGCTAGCGGAAAAGAGACCCAGTACTTC | CASSPRASGKETQYF
TRBJ2-7 | . | . | TRBV6-1 | 12 | TGTGCCAGCAGTAGGGGAGGCTACGAGCAGTACTTC | CASSRGGYEQYF
TRBJ2-1 | . | . | TRBV10-3 | 16 | TGTGCCATCAGTGAGGGAAGCGGAAGCTCCTACAATGAGCAGTTCTTC | CAISEGSGSSYNEQFF
TRBJ1-2 | TRBD1 | few | TRBV4-1 | 18 | TGCGCCAGCAGCGATCAACTCAGGACAGGGCCGTATAACTATGGCTACACCTTC | CASSDQLRTGPYNYGYTF
TRBJ2-7 | TRBD1 | . | TRBV12-5 | 13 | TGTGCTAGTGGTACGTGGACAGGGCGCGAGCAGTACTTC | CASGTWTGREQYF
TRBJ2-3 | . | . | TRBV27 | 15 | TGTGCCAGCAGTCCGAGGCGGGACCATGCAGATACGCAGTATTTT | CASSPRRDHADTQYF
TRBJ2-2 | . | . | TRBV25-1 | 11 | TGTGCCAGCAGTGAGGAGGGGGAGCTGTTTTTT | CASSEEGELFF
TRBJ1-1 | TRBD1 | few | TRBV5-1 | 14 | TGCGCCAGCAGCTTGGTACAGGGGGGCACTGAAGCTTTCTTT | CASSLVQGGTEAFF
TRBJ2-3 | TRBD2 | . | TRBV7-6 | 15 | TGTGCCAGCAGCCGCACTAGCGGGAGGGCCAGTACGCAGTATTTT | CASSRTSGRASTQYF
TRBJ2-7 | TRBD2 | . | TRBV7-2 | 14 | TGTGCCAGCAGCTCAAGGACTAGGCCCTACGAGCAGTACTTC | CASSSRTRPYEQYF
TRBJ1-1 | . | . | TRBV27 | 11 | TGTGCCAGCAGTTCAGGGTTTGAAGCTTTCTTT | CASSSGFEAFF
TRBJ1-5 | TRBD1 | . | TRBV4-1 | 16 | TGCGCCAGCTCTCCGGGCCGCAGGGGGCTGTATCAGCCCCAGCATTTT | CASSPGRRGLYQPQHF
TRBJ1-1 | TRBD1 | . | TRBV30 | 13 | TGTGCCTGGAGTGTCGGACAGGGGTTTGAAGCTTTCTTT | CAWSVGQGFEAFF
TRBJ1-1 | TRBD1 | . | TRBV4-1 | 15 | TGCGCCAGCAGCCTTTTCGGGACAGCGAACACTGAAGCTTTCTTT | CASSLFGTANTEAFF
TRBJ2-3 | TRBD2 | . | TRBV4-2 | 17 | TGTGCCAGCAGCCAAGAGCTAGCGGGGGGGCCTAGAGATACGCAGTATTTT | CASSQELAGGPRDTQYF
TRBJ2-2 | TRBD2 | . | TRBV6-5 | 15 | TGTGCCAGCAGTTACTCGAGCGGGAGCACCGGGGAGCTGTTTTTT | CASSYSSGSTGELFF
TRBJ1-2 | . | . | TRBV7-2 | 15 | TGTGCCAGCAGCTTAGCGGCCTCACGGAGCTATGGCTACACCTTC | CASSLAASRSYGYTF
TRBJ2-2 | TRBD1 | . | TRBV6-4 | 16 | TGTGCCAGCAGCCTTTGGAGGACAGGGGTGGCCGGGGAGCTGTTTTTT | CASSLWRTGVAGELFF
TRBJ2-1 | TRBD2 | . | TRBV9 | 15 | TGTGCCAGCAGCCCCCGGACTAGCGGCTACAATGAGCAGTTCTTC | CASSPRTSGYNEQFF
TRBJ2-7 | TRBD2 | . | TRBV7-6 | 17 | TGTGCCAGCAGCGCACCTACGCAGGGACTAGCGGAGTGGTCGCAGTACTTC | CASSAPTQGLAEWSQYF
TRBJ2-1 | . | . | TRBV15 | 15 | TGTGCCACCAGCCGAGACAGGATCGGCTACAATGAGCAGTTCTTC | CATSRDRIGYNEQFF
TRBJ1-2 | TRBD1 | . | TRBV6-5 | 14 | TGTGCCAGCAGTTACTCTGGACAGGGCGGAGGCTACACCTTC | CASSYSGQGGGYTF
TRBJ2-6 | . | . | TRBV19 | 17 | TGTGCCAGTAAGTCCGAGCACTTAGACTCTGGGGCCAACGTCCTGACTTTC | CASKSEHLDSGANVLTF
TRBJ1-1 | TRBD1 | . | TRBV4-1 | 14 | TGCGCCAGCAGCCTAACACAGGGGAAGCCTGAAGCTTTCTTT | CASSLTQGKPEAFF
TRBJ2-3 | . | few | TRBV9 | 15 | TGTGCCAGCAGCCCCTCGTCCGGGGGCACAGATACGCAGTATTTT | CASSPSSGGTDTQYF
TRBJ1-5 | . | . | TRBV5-1 | 14 | TGCGCCAGCAGCCCCGACAGTAGCAATCAGCCCCAGCATTTT | CASSPDSSNQPQHF